This record covers a single TCR beta chain. No cognate antigen has been identified for it. Per-nucleotide qualities are absent, and no much larger clonotype sits a single base away. The CDR3 runs 16 residues from the cysteine to the phenylalanine. CDR3 DNA is the only sequence kept; it has 48 bases, read in frame from the first base. V is cut by 4 bases and J by 2 bases, and the space between the germline ends is 17 bases. CDR1 and CDR2, per the germline V gene (reference sequence), are LNHDA and SQIVND. Expansion of CD8+CD57+ cells had been shown by flow cytometry in the patients chosen for sequencing. Every patient had a diagnosis of severe acquired aplastic anemia based on International Study of Aplastic Anemia and Agranulocytosis and Camitta criteria. At the time blood was sampled, none of the patients had received any therapy. In this study, sorted CD4+ and CD8+ T cells from the blood of healthy subjects and of severe aplastic anemia patients had their TCR repertoires deep-sequenced. Patients were enrolled under clinicaltrials.gov protocols 00001620, 01623167, 00001397, 00071045, 00081523 and 00961064 in the USA. Ficoll-Paque density gradient centrifugation was used to isolate peripheral blood mononuclear cells. Before DNA was extracted, CD4+ and CD8+ T cells were sorted using either FACS or magnetic beads.

The data derive from a study of CD8+CD57+ T cells in acquired aplastic anemia (dated by TCRdb to the late 2010s). Study-level background: A mean of roughly 2.9 ug of DNA, ranging from roughly 0.2 to 27.4 ug, was extracted from sorted CD4+ and CD8+ cells. CD8+CD57+ expansion was defined as a frequency above the mean frequency observed in healthy subjects. Results the study describes overall, beyond this receptor: CD8+ Simpson's diversity did not differ significantly between patients and healthy controls (P=0.060). Twenty-nine CD8+ CDR3 sequences were shared between patients and controls but appeared highly expressed in patients and within their immunodominant clones.

Profiling of TCR beta VDJ combinations and CDR3 sequences used genomic DNA as the template. TCR repertoire sequencing was run on an Illumina HiSeq 2000. As for how the authors treated the data: Repertoires were assessed using TRBV/TRBJ rearrangement plots, CDR3 size and DJ length profiles, and Simpson's diversity index. The most abundant DNA sequence in the deep sequencing data was defined as the immunodominant clone. CDR3 amino acid sequences were screened for sharing across subjects and compared with published repertoires and the VDJdb database. TCRdb applied fastp at Q25 and MiXCR to the public reads, then kept only in-frame beta chains. Each CDR3 protein gets just one entry, which takes the most common genes and DNA from the rows behind it. TCRdb's processing, not the authors', yielded these V and J calls. This sample has 200,000 to 300,000 distinct CDR3 sequences in its table, and 47% of those were observed once. The ten largest make up approximately 7.8% of the sample.

The chain uses TRBV19 and TRBJ2-5; the D gene is perhaps TRBD1 or TRBD2, as each covers 5 bases. Sequencing used sorted CD4+, CD8+, or CD8+CD57+ T cells (not recorded which) from PBMCs. This clonotype originated in a human donor with aplastic anemia. The DNA reads TGTGCCAGTAGTACGTCAGGGAGAGGTCGGCAAGAGACCCAGTACTTC. It translates to CASSTSGRGRQETQYF. Beyond the CDR3, the reference TRBV19 and TRBJ2-5 genes provide the residues; the full variable domain reads: DGGITQSPKYLFRKEGQNVTLSCEQNLNHDAMYWYRQDPGQGLRLIYYSQIVNDFQKGDIAEGYSVSREKKESFPLTVTSAQKNPTAFYLCASSTSGRGRQETQYFGPGTRLLVL.